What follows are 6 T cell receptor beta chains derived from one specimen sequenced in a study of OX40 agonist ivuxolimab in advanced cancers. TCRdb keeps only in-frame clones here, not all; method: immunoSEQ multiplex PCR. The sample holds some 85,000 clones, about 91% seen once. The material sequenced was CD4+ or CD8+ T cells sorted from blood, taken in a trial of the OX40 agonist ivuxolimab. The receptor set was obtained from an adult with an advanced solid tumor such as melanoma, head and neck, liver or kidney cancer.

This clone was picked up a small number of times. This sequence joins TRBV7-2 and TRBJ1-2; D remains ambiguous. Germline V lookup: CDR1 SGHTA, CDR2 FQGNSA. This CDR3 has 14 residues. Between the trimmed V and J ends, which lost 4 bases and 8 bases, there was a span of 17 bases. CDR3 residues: CASSSRLSSEGYTF. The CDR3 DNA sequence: TGTGCCAGCAGCTCGAGACTCTCCTCGGAGGGCTACACCTTC.

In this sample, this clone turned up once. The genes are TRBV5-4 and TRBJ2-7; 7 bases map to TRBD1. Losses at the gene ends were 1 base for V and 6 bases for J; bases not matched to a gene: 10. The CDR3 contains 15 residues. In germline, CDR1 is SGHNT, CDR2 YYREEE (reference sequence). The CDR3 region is CASSLKGQLLSEQYF. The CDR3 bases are TGTGCCAGCAGCTTGAAGGGACAGCTACTTTCCGAGCAGTACTTC.

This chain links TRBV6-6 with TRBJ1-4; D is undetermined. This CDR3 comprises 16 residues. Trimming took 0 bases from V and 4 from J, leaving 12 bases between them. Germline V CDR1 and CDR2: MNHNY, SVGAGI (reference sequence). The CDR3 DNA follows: TGTGCCAGCAGTTACTCAGTGGGTGCCCGTAATGAAAAACTGTTTTTT. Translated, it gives CASSYSVGARNEKLFF.

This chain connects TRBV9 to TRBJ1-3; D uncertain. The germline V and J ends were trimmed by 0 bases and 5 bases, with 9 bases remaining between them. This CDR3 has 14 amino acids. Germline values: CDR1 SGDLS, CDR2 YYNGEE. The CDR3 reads CASSVDARRNTIYF. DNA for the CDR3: TGTGCCAGCAGCGTAGACGCAAGGAGAAACACCATATATTTT.

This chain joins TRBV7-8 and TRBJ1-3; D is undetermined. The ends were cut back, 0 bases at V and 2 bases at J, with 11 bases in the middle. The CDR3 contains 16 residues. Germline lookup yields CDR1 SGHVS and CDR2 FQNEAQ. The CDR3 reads CASSLARAGAGNTIYF. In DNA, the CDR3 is TGTGCCAGCAGCTTAGCGCGGGCGGGTGCTGGAAACACCATATATTTT.

CDR3 residues: CASSLRGAPSTGELFF. The CDR3 DNA reads as TGCGCCAGCAGCTTGCGGGGGGCTCCGAGCACCGGGGAGCTGTTTTTT. The chain combines TRBV5-1 with TRBJ2-2; the D gene is possibly TRBD2 (7 bases). This CDR3 comprises 16 residues. CDR1 is SGHRS and CDR2 is YFSETQ in the germline V gene. V lost 1 base and J lost 4, with 14 bases in between.